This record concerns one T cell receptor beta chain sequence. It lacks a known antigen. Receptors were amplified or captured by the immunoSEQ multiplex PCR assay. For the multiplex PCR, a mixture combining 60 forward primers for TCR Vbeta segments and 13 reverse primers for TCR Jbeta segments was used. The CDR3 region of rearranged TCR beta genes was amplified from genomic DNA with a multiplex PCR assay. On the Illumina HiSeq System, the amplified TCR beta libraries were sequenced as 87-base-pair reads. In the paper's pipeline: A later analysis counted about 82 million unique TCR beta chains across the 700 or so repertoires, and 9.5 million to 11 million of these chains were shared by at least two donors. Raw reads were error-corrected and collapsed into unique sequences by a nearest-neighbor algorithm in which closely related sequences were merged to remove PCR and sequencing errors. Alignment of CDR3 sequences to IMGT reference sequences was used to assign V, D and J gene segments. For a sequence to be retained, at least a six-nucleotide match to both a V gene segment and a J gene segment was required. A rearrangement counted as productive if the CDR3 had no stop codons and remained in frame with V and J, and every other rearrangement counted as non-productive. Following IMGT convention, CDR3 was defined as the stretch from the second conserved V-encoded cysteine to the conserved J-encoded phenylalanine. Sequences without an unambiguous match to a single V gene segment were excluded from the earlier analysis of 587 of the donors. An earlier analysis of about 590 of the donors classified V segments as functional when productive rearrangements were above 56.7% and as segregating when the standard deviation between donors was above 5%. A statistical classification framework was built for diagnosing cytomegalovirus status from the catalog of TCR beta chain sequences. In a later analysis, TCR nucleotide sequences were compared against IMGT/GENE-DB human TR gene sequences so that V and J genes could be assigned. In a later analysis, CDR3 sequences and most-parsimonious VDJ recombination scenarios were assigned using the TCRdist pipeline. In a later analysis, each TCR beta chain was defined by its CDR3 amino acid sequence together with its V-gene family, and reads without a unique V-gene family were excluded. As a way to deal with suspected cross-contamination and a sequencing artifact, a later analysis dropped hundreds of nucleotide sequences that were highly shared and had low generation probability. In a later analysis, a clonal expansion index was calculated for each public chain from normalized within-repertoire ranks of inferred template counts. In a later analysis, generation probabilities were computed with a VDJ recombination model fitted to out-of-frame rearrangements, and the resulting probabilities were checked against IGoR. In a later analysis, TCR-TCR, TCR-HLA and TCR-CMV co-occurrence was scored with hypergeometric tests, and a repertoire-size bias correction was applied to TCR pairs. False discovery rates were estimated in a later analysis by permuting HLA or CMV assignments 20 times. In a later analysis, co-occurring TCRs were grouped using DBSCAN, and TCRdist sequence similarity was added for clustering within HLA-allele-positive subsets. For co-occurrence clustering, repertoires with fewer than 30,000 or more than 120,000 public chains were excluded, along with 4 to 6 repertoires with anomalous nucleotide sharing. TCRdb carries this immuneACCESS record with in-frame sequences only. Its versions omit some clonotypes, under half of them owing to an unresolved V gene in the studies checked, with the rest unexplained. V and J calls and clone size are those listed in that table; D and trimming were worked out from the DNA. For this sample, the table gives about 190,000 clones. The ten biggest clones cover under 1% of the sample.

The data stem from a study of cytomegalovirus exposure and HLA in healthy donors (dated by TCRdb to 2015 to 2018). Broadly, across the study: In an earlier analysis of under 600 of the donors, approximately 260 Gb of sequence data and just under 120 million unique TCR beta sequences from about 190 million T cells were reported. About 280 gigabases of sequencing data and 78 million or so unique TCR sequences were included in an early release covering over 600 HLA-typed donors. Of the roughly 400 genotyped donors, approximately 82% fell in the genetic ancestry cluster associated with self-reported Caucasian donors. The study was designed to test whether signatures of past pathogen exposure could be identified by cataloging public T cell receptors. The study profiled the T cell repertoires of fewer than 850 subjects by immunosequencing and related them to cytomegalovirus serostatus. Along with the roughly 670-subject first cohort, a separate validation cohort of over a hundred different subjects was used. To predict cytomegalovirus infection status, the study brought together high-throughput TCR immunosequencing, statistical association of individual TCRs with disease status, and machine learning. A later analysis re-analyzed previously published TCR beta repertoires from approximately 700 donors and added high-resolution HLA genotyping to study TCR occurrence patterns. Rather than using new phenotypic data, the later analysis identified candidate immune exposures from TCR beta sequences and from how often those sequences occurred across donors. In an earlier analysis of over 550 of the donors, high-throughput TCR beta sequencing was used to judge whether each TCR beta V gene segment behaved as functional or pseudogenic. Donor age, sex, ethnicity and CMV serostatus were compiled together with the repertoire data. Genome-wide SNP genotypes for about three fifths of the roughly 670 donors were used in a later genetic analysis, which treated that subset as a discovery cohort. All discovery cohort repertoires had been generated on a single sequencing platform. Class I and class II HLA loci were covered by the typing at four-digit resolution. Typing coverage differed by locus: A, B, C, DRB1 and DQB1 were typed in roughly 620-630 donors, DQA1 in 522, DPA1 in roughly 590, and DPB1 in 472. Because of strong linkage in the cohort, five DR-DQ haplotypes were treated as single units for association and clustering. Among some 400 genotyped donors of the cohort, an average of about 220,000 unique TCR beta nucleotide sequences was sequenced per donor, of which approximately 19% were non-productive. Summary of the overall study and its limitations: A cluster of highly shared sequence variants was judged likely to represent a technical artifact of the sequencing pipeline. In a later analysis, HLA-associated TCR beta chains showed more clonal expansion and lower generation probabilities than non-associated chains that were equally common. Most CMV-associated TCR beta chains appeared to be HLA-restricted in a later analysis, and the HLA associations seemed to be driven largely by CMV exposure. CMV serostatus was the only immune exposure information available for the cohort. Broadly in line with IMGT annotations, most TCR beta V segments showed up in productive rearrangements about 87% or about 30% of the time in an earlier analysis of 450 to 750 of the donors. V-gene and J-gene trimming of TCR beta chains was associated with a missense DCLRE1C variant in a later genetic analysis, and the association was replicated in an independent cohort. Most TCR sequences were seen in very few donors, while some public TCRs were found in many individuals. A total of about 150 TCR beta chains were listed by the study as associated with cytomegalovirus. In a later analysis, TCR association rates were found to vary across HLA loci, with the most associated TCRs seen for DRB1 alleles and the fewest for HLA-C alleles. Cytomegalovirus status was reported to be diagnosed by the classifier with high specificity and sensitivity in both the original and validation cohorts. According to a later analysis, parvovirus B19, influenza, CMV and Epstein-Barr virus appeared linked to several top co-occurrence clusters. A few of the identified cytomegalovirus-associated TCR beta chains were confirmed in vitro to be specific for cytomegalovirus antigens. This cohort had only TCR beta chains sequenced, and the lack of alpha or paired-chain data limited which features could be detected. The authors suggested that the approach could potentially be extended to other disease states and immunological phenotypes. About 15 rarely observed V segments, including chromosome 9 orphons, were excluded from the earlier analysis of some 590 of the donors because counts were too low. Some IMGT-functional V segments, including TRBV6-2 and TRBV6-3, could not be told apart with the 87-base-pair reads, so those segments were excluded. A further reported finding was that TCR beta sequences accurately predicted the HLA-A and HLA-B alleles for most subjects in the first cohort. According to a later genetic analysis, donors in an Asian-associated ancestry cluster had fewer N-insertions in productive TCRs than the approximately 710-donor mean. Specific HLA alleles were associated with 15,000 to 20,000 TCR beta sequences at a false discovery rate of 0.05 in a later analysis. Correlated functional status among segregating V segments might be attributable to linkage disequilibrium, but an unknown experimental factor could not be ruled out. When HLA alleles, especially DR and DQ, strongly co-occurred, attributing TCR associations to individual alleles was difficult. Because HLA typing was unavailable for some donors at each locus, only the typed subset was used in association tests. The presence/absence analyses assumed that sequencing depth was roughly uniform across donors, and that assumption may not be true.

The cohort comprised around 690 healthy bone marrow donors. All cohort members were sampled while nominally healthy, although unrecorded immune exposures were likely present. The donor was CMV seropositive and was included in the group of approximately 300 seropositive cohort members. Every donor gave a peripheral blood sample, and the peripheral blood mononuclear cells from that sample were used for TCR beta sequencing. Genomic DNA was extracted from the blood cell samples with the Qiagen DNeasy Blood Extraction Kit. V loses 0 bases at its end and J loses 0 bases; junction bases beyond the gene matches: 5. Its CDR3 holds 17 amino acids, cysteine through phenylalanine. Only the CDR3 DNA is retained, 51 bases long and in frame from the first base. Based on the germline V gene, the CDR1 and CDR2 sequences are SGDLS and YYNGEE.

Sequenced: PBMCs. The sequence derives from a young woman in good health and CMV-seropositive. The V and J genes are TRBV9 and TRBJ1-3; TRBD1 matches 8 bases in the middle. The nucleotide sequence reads TGTGCCAGCAGCGTAGGGGACAGGCTGAGCTCTGGAAACACCATATATTTT. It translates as CASSVGDRLSSGNTIYF.